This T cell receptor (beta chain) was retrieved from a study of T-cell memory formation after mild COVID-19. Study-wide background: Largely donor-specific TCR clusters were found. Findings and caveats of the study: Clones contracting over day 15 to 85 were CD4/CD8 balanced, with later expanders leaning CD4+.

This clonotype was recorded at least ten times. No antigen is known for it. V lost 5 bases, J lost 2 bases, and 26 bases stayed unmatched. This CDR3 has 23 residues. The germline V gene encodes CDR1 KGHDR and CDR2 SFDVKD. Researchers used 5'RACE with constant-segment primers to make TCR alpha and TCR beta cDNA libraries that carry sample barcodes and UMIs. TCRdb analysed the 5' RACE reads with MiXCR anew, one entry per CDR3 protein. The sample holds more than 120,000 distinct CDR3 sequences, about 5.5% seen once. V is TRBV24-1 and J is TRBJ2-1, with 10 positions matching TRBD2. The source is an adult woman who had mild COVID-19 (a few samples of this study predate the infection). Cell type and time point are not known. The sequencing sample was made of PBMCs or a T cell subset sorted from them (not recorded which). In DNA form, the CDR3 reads TGTGCCACCAGTGTTACGTCGGCCAAAGGACTAGCGGACCCCGAAAGGACCTACAATGAGCAGTTCTTC. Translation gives CATSVTSAKGLADPERTYNEQFF.